This TCR beta chain originates from a study of PD-1 blockade in classical Hodgkin lymphoma. Concerning this clone: Its antigen is unidentified.

Some clones are missing from TCRdb's copy, which holds only in-frame ones; the method was immunoSEQ multiplex PCR. The data contain about 19,000 clones, more than 65% of them singletons. General observations from the study: Newly diagnosed patients and complete responders had comparable diversity at baseline. Relapsed/refractory patients reportedly had lower baseline diversity than newly diagnosed patients. By cycle point C4D1, TCR diversity had risen significantly in CD4+ cells (but not CD8+ cells). Those patients who began receiving nivolumab less than 1 year after ASCT had lower diversity, and they were excluded.

Sample time point: cycle 4 day 1 (C4D1), after five to seven weeks of nivolumab. Every patient had relapsed following autologous stem cell transplantation, and cohorts differed in brentuximab vedotin exposure. Per germline, CDR1 LNHDA and CDR2 SQIVND (reference sequence). Trimming cost V 0 bases and J 0 bases; bases outside gene matches: 8. CDR3 length: 18 residues. This chain connects TRBV19 to TRBJ2-1; 7 bases fit TRBD2. The specimen comprised peripheral blood mononuclear cells (PBMCs), sampled before the fourth cycle of nivolumab. The TCR originated in a human donor with classical Hodgkin lymphoma. CDR3 nucleotide sequence: TGTGCCAGTAGTATAGATCACCCAGCGGGGCTCTCCTACAATGAGCAGTTCTTC. Translated, it gives CASSIDHPAGLSYNEQFF.